Reported below is one T cell receptor beta chain. Authors' analysis steps: Amplified reference gene primers provided the basis for estimating nucleated cell counts. The table came from immunoSEQ multiplex PCR; TCRdb's copy has only in-frame clones and leaves some out. Clone size and V and J calls were adopted from that table, with D and trimming inferred from the DNA. In the table there are some 250,000 clones, roughly 87% of which are singletons. The sample is drawn from a study of blood T cell repertoires in COVID-19. Study-level background: Researchers got acute and convalescent COVID-19 samples from the United States, Italy and Spain.

The CDR3 has 15 residues. V lost 5 bases, J lost 4 bases, and 9 bases stayed unmatched. From germline, CDR1 is SGHVS and CDR2 FNYEAQ. The sequence was obtained from a woman in her 30s with acute or convalescent COVID-19. The chain carries TRBV7-6 and TRBJ2-3; TRBD2 matches at 7 bases. The sequenced sample consisted of peripheral blood. Written as DNA, the CDR3 is TGTGCCAGCAGCCCGAACGGCGGGAGCGCAGATACGCAGTATTTT. Amino acids: CASSPNGGSADTQYF.